Listed below are T cell receptor beta chains from one sample, sequenced in a study of blood T cell repertoires in COVID-19. Measured with immunoSEQ multiplex PCR; TCRdb has only the in-frame clones, and not every one. The data contain about 140,000 clones, roughly 81% of them singletons. Material: PBMCs or T cells enriched from blood (not recorded which). The receptor set was obtained from a woman aged 45-65 years with acute COVID-19. Each CDR3 is given with its conserved first and last residue. A D gene is named only where the DNA matches it firmly. The listing skips clone size in some rows; elsewhere it reads once, few, many or a size class.

TRBV18,TRBD2,TRBJ2-3,.,TGTGCCAGCTCACCGGGGCGGGAGAGCACAGATACGCAGTATTTT,CASSPGRESTDTQYF
TRBV5-8,TRBD1,TRBJ1-5,.,TGTGCCAGCAGCCAGGGGACAGGGGTCGACAATCAGCCCCAGCATTTT,CASSQGTGVDNQPQHF
TRBV9,.,TRBJ2-2,.,TGTGCCAGCAGCTTTGGACACAAAAACACCGGGGAGCTGTTTTTT,CASSFGHKNTGELFF
TRBV6-1,TRBD1,TRBJ1-3,.,TGTGCCAGCAGTGAAGCGACCGGGACAGTGGCGAACACCATATATTTT,CASSEATGTVANTIYF
TRBV19,.,TRBJ1-1,.,TGTGCCAGTAGTGACCCTTGGGAGGGAAGGAACACTGAAGCTTTCTTT,CASSDPWEGRNTEAFF
TRBV30,.,TRBJ2-7,.,TGTGCCTGGAGTGTAGGTCAGGGTTACGAGCAGTACTTC,CAWSVGQGYEQYF
TRBV29-1,TRBD2,TRBJ2-5,.,TGCAGCGTTAGATCCGGGACTAGCGGGTTCGAAGAGACCCAGTACTTC,CSVRSGTSGFEETQYF
TRBV10-3,.,TRBJ2-3,.,TGTGCCATCAGTGACGGCGGTGCGGGAGATACGCAGTATTTT,CAISDGGAGDTQYF
TRBV5-1,.,TRBJ2-7,.,TGCGCCAGCAGACCCCCCGGGACAACCACCTTTGGGCAGTACTTC,CASRPPGTTTFGQYF
TRBV9,TRBD2,TRBJ2-7,.,TGTGCCAGCAGCGTAGCTAGCGGGACCTACGAGCAGTACTTC,CASSVASGTYEQYF
TRBV9,TRBD2,TRBJ2-3,.,TGTGCCAGCAGCGTCGCGGGAGACAATGCAGATACGCAGTATTTT,CASSVAGDNADTQYF
TRBV4-1,.,TRBJ1-2,.,TGCGCCAGCAGCCTCACAACTGGGACACAGGCACAGAACTATGGCTACACCTTC,CASSLTTGTQAQNYGYTF
TRBV12-5,TRBD1,TRBJ2-7,.,TGTGCTAGTGGTTTGGGCCCACGCTGGGACAGGGGAGCGGCCGAGCAGTACTTC,CASGLGPRWDRGAAEQYF
TRBV11-3,TRBD2,TRBJ2-3,.,TGTGCCAGCAGCTTAGATAGAAGAGCTAGCGGGCCTGCCGATACGCAGTATTTT,CASSLDRRASGPADTQYF
TRBV9,TRBD1,TRBJ1-2,few,TGTGCCAGCAGCGTAGGTGGAGAGGGGGCAGGCTATGGCTACACCTTC,CASSVGGEGAGYGYTF
TRBV28,.,TRBJ1-3,few,TGTGCCAGCAGCTCACCACAGGGACGGTGGGAGAACACCATATATTTT,CASSSPQGRWENTIYF
TRBV10-2,TRBD1,TRBJ1-2,.,TGCGCCAGCAGTATTTCTCAGGGGGCGCTTAATGGCTACACCTTC,CASSISQGALNGYTF
TRBV13,TRBD2,TRBJ2-3,.,TGTGCCAGCAGCTTCCTGGGACTAGCGGGAACCACAGATACGCAGTATTTT,CASSFLGLAGTTDTQYF
TRBV12-5,TRBD2,TRBJ2-7,.,TGTGCTAGTGGGACGGGACTAGCGGGACTCGAGCAGTACTTC,CASGTGLAGLEQYF
TRBV29-1,.,TRBJ2-1,.,TGCAGCGTTCGCGGTCTAGCGCTGTACAATGAGCAGTTCTTC,CSVRGLALYNEQFF
TRBV18,.,TRBJ1-3,.,TGTGCCAGCTCACCACCGTCCCAGGGAGGAAACACCATATATTTT,CASSPPSQGGNTIYF
TRBV9,TRBD1,TRBJ2-7,.,TGTGCCAGCAGCGGCCGGGACAGTAACTACGAGCAGTACTTC,CASSGRDSNYEQYF
TRBV6-5,.,TRBJ2-5,.,TGTGCCAGCAGTTACTCGCCCACAGAAACACAAGAGACCCAGTACTTC,CASSYSPTETQETQYF
TRBV5-6,TRBD2,TRBJ2-7,.,TGTGCCAGCAGCTTGGGCGGGGGGGCGGCTAGCGGAATATACGAGCAGTACTTC,CASSLGGGAASGIYEQYF
TRBV5-4,TRBD1,TRBJ1-2,few,TGTGCCAGCAGCTTCCTCGGGACAGGGGGCGGCTACACCTTC,CASSFLGTGGGYTF
TRBV18,.,TRBJ1-2,.,TGTGCCAGCTCACCCCCTGGGACAAACCAGGGTGGTGGCTACACCTTC,CASSPPGTNQGGGYTF
TRBV2,TRBD1,TRBJ1-4,.,TGTGCCAGCAGGGACGACAGGGGCCGTCGTGAAAAACTGTTTTTT,CASRDDRGRREKLFF
TRBV5-1,.,TRBJ1-1,.,TGCGCCAGCAGCTTGTCCTCGAACACTGAAGCTTTCTTT,CASSLSSNTEAFF
TRBV19,TRBD1,TRBJ1-2,.,TGTGCCAGTAGTCCCGGGACAGAGACTAACTATGGCTACACCTTC,CASSPGTETNYGYTF